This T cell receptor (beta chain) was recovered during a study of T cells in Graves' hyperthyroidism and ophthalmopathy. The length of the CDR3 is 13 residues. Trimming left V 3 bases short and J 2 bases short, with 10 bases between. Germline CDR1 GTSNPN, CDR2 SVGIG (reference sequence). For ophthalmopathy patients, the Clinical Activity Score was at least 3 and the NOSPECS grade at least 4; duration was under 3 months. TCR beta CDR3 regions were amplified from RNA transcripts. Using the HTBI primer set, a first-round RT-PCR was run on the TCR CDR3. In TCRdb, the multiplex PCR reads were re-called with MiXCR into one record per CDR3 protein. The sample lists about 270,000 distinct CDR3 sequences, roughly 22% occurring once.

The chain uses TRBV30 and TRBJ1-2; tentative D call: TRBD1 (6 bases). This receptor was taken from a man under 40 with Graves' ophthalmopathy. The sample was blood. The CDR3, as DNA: TGTGCCTGGAGAACAGGGCAGAACTATGGCTACACCTTC. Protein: CAWRTGQNYGYTF.